This T cell receptor (beta chain) comes out of a study of T cells in Graves' hyperthyroidism and ophthalmopathy. Amplification of TCR beta CDR3 regions used RNA as the template. HTBI primers were employed in a first-round RT-PCR of the TCR CDR3. TCRdb ran MiXCR on the multiplex PCR reads and lists one entry per CDR3 protein. The table lists some 580,000 distinct CDR3 sequences, about a sixth of them singletons. This clonotype has only a few counts. The antigen remains unidentified. This CDR3 is built from 16 residues. The ends lost 4 bases at V and 6 bases at J; junction bases unmatched: 8. Germline CDR1 and CDR2: SGHNT and YENEEA. Findings and limits, study-wide: Ophthalmopathy was distinguished from stable hyperthyroidism by 13 V-J signatures. In blood, most of the thyroid clonotypes expanded above 0.001 were also present.

Clinicians diagnosed patients from clinical symptoms, serum thyroxine and TRAb, thyroid ultrasound and orbital computed tomography. The sequence was obtained from a woman in her thirties or forties with Graves' ophthalmopathy. The chain combines TRBV11-3 with TRBJ2-2; TRBD1 matches at 10 bases. The sample comprised blood. The CDR3 here is CASSSGQGPRAGELFF. In DNA, the CDR3 is TGTGCCAGCAGCTCGGGACAGGGGCCTAGGGCCGGGGAGCTGTTTTTT.